This T cell receptor beta chain was recorded in a study of T cell responses to AZD1222 COVID-19 vaccine. Study observations and caveats: The study found vaccine-associated CD4 TCRs spanning spike, dominant at 160-218 and 743-854. An increase in Spike-specific TCR breadth and depth was observed after two AZD1222 doses. At study baseline, merely several AZD1222 recipients were seropositive. A mostly white British donor set with more females was recruited, and clonal diversity was possibly underestimated.

Measured with immunoSEQ multiplex PCR; TCRdb has only the in-frame clones, and not every one. The sample holds 90,000 to 150,000 clones; approximately 90% are singletons and the top ten take approximately 3.5%. As to this clone: As yet, its antigen is unknown.

This specimen was peripheral blood, taken on day 0 of AZD1222 vaccination. This sequence originates from an adult in good health.

CDR3 coding DNA: TGCGCCAGCACTACGGAATTCAGTGCAACTAATGAAAAACTGTTTTTT. Its translation: CASTTEFSATNEKLFF. The rearrangement links TRBV5-1 to TRBJ1-4, with D hard to call. The CDR3 is 16 residues long. Trimming took 6 bases from V and 0 from J, leaving 15 bases between them. The V gene's germline CDR1 is SGHRS and CDR2 YFSETQ. Full variable domain (remainder filled in from reference TRBV5-1 and TRBJ1-4): KAGVTQTPRYLIKTRGQQVTLSCSPISGHRSVSWYQQTPGQGLQFLFEYFSETQRNKGNFPGRFSGRQFSNSRSEMNVSTLELGDSALYLCASTTEFSATNEKLFFGSGTQLSVL.